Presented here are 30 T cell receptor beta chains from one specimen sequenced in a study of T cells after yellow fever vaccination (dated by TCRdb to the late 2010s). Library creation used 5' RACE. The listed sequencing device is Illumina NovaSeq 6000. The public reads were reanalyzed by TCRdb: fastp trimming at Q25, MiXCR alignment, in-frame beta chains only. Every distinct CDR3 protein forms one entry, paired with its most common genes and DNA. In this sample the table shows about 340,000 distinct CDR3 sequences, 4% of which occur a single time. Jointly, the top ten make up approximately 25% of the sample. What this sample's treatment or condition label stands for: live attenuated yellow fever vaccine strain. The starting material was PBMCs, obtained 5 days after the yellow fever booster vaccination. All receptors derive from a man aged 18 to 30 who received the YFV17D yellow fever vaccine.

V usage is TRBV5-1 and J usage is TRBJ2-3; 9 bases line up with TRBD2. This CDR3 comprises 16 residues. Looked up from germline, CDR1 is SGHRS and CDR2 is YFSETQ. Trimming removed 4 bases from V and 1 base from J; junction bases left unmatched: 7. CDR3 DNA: TGCGCCAGCAGCCCTCCGGTAGCGGGGGGCACAGATACGCAGTATTTT. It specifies CASSPPVAGGTDTQYF.

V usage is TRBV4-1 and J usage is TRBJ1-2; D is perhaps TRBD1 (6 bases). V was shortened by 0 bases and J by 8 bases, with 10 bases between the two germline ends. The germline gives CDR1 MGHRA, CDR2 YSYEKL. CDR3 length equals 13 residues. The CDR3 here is CASSQEQGIGYTF. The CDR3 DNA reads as TGCGCCAGCAGCCAAGAACAGGGAATCGGCTACACCTTC.

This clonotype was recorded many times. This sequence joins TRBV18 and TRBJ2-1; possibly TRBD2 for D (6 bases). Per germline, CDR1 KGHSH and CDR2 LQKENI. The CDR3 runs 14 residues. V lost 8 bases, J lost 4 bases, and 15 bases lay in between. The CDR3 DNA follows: TGTGCCAGCAGCCCGCCGGAGGGGTACAATGAGCAGTTCTTC. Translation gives CASSPPEGYNEQFF. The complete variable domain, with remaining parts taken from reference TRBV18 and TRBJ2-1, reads NAGVMQNPRHLVRRRGQEARLRCSPMKGHSHVYWYRQLPEEGLKFMVYLQKENIIDESGMPKERFSAEFPKEGPSILRIQQVVRGDSAAYFCASSPPEGYNEQFFGPGTRLTVL.

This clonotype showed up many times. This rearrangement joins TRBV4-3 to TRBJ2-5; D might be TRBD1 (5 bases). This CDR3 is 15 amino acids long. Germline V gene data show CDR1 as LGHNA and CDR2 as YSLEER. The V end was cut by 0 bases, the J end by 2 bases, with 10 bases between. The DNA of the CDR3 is TGCGCCAGCAGCCAAGAGTTGGGGCGGCAAGAGACCCAGTACTTC. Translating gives CASSQELGRQETQYF.

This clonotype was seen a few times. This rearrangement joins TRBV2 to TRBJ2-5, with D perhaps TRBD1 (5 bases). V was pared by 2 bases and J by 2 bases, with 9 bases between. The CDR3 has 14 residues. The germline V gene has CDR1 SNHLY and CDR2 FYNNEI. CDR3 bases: TGTGCCAGCAGTGAAATGACAGTACAAGAGACCCAGTACTTC. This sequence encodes CASSEMTVQETQYF.

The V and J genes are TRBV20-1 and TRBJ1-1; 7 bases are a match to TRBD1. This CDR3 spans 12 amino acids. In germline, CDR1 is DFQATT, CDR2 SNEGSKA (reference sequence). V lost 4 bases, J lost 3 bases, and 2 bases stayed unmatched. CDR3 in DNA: TGCAGTGCTAACAGGGGTGACACTGAAGCTTTCTTT. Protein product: CSANRGDTEAFF.

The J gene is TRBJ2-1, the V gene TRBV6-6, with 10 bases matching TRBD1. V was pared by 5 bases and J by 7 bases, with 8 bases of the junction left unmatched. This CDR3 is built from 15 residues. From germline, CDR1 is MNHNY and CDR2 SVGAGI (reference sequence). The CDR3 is CASSADRGWRNEQFF. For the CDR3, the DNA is TGTGCCAGCAGTGCGGACAGGGGGTGGCGAAATGAGCAGTTCTTC.

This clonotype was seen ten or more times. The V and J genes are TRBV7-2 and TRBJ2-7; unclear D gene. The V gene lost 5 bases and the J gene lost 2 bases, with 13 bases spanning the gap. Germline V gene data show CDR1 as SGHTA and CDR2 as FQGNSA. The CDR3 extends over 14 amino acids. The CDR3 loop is CASSIDRGPYEQYF. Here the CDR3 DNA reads TGTGCCAGCAGCATAGACCGTGGACCCTACGAGCAGTACTTC.

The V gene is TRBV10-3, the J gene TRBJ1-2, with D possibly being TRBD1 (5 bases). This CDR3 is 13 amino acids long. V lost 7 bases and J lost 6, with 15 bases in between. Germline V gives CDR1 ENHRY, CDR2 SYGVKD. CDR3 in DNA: TGTGCCATCAACAGAGGACAATCACATGGCTACACCTTC. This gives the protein CAINRGQSHGYTF.

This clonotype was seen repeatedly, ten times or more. CDR3 DNA sequence: TGTGCCAGCACCCCGGCTAGCTCCTATAATTCACCCCTCCACTTT. Translated: CASTPASSYNSPLHF. The V gene is TRBV6-5, the J gene TRBJ1-6; the D is unclear. V lost 7 bases, J lost 0 bases, and 10 bases lay in between. Germline V CDR1 and CDR2: MNHEY, SVGAGI. There are 15 residues in the CDR3.

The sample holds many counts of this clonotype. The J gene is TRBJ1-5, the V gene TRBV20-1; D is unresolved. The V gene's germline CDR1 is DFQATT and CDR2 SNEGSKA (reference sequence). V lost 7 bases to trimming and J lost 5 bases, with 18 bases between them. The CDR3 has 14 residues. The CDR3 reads CSDPRHLRYQPQHF. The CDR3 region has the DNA TGCAGTGATCCCCGGCACCTCCGCTATCAGCCCCAGCATTTT.

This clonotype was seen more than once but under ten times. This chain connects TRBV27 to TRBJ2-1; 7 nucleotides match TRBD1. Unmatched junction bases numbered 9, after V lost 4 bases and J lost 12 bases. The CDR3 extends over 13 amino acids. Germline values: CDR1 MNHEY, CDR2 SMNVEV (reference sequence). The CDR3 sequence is CASSYRLRQGQFF. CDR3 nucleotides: TGTGCCAGCAGTTACCGTCTACGACAGGGGCAGTTCTTC.

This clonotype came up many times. CDR3 region: CASSIPGQGHGELFF. The CDR3 DNA follows: TGTGCCAGCAGTATACCGGGACAGGGACACGGGGAGCTGTTTTTT. This chain connects TRBV2 to TRBJ2-2, with TRBD1 matching 9 bases. This CDR3 spans 15 amino acids. Germline V gene lookup returns CDR1 SNHLY and CDR2 FYNNEI. Trimming removed 5 bases from V and 7 bases from J; junction bases left unmatched: 8.

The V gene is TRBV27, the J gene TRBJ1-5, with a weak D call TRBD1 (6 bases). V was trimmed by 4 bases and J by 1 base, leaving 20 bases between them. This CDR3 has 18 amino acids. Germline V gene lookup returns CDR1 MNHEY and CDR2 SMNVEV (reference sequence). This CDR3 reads CASSSRGTPLSSNQPQHF. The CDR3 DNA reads TGTGCCAGCAGTTCCCGGGGGACACCCCTTTCAAGCAATCAGCCCCAGCATTTT.

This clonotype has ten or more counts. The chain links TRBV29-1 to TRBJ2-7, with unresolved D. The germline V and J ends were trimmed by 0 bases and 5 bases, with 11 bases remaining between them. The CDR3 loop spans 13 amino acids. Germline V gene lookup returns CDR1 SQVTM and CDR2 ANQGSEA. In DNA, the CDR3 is TGCAGCGTTGAAGAGGAAAGGATCAACGAGCAGTACTTC. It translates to CSVEEERINEQYF.

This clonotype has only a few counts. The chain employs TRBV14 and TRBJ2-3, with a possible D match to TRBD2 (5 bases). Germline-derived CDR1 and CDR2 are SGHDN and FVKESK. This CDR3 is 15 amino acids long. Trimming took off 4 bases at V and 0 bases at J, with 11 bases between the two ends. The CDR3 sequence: CASSRTGTSTDTQYF. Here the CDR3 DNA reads TGTGCCAGCAGCCGGACGGGAACTAGCACAGATACGCAGTATTTT. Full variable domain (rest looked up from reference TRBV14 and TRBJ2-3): EAGVTQFPSHSVIEKGQTVTLRCDPISGHDNLYWYRRVMGKEIKFLLHFVKESKQDESGMPNNRFLAERTGGTYSTLKVQPAELEDSGVYFCASSRTGTSTDTQYFGPGTRLTVL.

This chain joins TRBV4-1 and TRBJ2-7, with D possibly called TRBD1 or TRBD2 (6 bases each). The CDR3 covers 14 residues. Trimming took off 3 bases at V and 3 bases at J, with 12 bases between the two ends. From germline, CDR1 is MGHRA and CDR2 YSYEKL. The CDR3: CASSQRDTHYEQYF. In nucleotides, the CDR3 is TGCGCCAGCAGCCAGCGGGACACCCACTACGAGCAGTACTTC.

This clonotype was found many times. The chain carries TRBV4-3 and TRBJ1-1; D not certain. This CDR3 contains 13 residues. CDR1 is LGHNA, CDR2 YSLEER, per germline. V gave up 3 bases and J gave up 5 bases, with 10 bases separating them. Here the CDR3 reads CASSHGDWTEAFF. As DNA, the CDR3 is TGCGCCAGCAGCCACGGGGATTGGACTGAAGCTTTCTTT.

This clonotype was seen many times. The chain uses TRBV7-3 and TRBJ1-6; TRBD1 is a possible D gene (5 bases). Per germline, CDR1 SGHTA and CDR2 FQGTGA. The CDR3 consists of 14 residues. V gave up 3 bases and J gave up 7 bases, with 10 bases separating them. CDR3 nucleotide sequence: TGTGCCAGCAGCTTTGGGGGTGTGAATTCACCCCTCCACTTT. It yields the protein CASSFGGVNSPLHF.

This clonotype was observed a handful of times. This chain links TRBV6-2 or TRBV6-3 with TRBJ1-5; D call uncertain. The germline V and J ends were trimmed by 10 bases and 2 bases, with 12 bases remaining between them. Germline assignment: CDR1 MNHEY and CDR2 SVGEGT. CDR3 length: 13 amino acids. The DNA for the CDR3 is TGTGCCACCTCACCTGAAGGCAATCAGCCCCAGCATTTT. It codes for CATSPEGNQPQHF.

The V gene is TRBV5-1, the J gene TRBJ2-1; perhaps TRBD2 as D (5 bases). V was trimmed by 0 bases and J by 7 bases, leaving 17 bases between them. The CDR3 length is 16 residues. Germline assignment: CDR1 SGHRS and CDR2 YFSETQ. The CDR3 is CASSLAGVAYKNEQFF. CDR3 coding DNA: TGCGCCAGCAGCTTGGCCGGGGTAGCCTATAAAAATGAGCAGTTCTTC.

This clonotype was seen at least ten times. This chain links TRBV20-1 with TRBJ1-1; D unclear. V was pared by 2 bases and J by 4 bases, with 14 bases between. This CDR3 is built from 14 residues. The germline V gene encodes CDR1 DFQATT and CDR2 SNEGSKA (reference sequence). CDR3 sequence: CSARTLRVGTEAFF. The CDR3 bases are TGCAGTGCTAGAACTCTCCGGGTGGGCACTGAAGCTTTCTTT.

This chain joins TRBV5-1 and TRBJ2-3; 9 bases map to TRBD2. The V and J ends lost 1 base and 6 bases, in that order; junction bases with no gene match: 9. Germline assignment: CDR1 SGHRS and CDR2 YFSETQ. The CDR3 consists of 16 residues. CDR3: CASSLSLAGARDTQYF. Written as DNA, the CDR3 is TGCGCCAGCAGCTTGTCATTAGCGGGGGCCAGGGATACGCAGTATTTT.

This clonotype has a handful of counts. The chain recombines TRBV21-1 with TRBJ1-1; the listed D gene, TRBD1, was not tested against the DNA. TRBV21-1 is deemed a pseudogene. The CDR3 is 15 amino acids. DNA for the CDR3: TGTGCCAGCAGCAAAACAGGGGCCGTAGGCACTGAAGCTTTCTTT. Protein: CASSKTGAVGTEAFF.

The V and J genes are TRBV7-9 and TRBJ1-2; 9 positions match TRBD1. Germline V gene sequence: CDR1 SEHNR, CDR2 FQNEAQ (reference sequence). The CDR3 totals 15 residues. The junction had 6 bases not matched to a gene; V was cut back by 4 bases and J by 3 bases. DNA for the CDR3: TGTGCCAGCAGCTCGTATCGGACAGGGGACTATGGCTACACCTTC. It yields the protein CASSSYRTGDYGYTF.

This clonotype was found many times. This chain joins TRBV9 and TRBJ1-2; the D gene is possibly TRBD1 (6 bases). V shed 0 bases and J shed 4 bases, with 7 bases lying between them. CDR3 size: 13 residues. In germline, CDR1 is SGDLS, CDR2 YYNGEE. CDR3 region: CASSVEGVYGYTF. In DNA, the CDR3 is TGTGCCAGCAGCGTAGAGGGGGTCTATGGCTACACCTTC.

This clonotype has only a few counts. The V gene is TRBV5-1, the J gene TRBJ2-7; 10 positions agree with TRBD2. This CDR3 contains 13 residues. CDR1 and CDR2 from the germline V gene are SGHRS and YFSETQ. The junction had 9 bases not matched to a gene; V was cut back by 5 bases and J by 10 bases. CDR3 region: CASSSSGGVKQYF. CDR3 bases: TGCGCCAGCAGTTCCAGCGGGGGGGTAAAACAGTACTTC.

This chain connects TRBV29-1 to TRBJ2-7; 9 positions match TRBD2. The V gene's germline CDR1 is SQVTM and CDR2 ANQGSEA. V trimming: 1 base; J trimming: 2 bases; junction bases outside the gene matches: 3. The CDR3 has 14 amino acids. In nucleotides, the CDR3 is TGCAGCGTTGAAGGAGCTAGCGGGACCTACGAGCAGTACTTC. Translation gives CSVEGASGTYEQYF.

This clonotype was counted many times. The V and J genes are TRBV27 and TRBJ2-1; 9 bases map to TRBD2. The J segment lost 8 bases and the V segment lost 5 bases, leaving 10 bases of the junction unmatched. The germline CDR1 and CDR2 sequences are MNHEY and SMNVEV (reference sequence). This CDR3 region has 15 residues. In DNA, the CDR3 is TGTGCCAGCAGTGACGCCTATAGCGGGGGCGATGAGCAGTTCTTC. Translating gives CASSDAYSGGDEQFF.

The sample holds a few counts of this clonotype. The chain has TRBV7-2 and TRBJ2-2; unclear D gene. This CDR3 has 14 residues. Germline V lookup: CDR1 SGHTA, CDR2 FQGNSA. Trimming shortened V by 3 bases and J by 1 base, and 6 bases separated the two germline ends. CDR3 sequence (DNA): TGTGCCAGCAGCTTTTCTTGGAACACCGGGGAGCTGTTTTTT. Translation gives CASSFSWNTGELFF.